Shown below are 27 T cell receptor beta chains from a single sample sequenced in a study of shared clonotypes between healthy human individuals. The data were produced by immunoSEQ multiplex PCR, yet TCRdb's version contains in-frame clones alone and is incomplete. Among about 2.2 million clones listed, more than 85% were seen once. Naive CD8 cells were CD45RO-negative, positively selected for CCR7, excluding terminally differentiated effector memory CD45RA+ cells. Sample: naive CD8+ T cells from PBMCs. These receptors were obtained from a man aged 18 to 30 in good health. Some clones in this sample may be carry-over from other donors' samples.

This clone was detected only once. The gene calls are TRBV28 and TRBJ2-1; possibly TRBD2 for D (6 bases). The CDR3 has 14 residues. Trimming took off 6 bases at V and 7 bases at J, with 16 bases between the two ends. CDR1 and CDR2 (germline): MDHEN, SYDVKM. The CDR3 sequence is CASSLGTQYNEQFF. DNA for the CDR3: TGTGCCAGCAGCCTCGGGACTCAATATAATGAGCAGTTCTTC.

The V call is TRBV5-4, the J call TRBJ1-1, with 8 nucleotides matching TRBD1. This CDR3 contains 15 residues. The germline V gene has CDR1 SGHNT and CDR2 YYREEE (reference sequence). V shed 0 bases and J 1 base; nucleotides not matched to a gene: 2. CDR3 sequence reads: CASSLETGGNTEAFF. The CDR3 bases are TGTGCCAGCAGCTTGGAAACAGGGGGGAACACTGAAGCTTTCTTT.

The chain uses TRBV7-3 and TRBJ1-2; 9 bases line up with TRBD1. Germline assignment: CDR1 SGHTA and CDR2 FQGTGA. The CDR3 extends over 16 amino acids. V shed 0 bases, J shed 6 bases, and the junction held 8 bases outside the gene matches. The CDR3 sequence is CASSLTTGGSIDGYTF. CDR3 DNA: TGTGCCAGCAGCTTAACGACAGGGGGTTCGATTGATGGCTACACCTTC.

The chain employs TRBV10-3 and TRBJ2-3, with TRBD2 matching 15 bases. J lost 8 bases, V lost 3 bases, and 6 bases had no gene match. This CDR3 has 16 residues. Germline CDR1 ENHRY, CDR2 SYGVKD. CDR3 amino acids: CAISDGLAGGGGTQYF. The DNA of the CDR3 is TGTGCCATCAGTGATGGACTAGCGGGAGGGGGAGGTACGCAGTATTTT.

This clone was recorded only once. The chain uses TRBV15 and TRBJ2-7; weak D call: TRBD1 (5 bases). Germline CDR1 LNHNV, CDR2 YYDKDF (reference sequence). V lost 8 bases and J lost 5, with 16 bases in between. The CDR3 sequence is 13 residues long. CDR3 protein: CATSYVRDHEQYF. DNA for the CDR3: TGTGCCACCTCATATGTCAGGGATCACGAGCAGTACTTC.

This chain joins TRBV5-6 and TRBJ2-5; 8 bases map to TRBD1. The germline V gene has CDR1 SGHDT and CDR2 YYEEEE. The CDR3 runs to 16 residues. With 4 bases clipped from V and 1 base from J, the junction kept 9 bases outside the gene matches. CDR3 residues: CASSRTPTGAQETQYF. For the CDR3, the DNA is TGTGCCAGCAGCCGCACTCCGACAGGGGCCCAAGAGACCCAGTACTTC.

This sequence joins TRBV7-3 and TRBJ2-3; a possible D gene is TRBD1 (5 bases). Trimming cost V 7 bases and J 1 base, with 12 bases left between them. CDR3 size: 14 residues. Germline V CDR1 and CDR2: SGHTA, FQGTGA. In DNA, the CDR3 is TGTGCCAGCACCTCTGGGGCTGGCACAGATACGCAGTATTTT. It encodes CASTSGAGTDTQYF.

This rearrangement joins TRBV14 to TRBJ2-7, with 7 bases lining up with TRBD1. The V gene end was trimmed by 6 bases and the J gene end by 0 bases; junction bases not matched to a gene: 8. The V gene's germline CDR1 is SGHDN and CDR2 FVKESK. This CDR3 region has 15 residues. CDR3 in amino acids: CASSPRGPNSYEQYF. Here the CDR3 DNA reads TGTGCCAGCAGTCCGAGGGGGCCTAACTCCTACGAGCAGTACTTC. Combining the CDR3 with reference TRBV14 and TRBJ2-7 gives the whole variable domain EAGVTQFPSHSVIEKGQTVTLRCDPISGHDNLYWYRRVMGKEIKFLLHFVKESKQDESGMPNNRFLAERTGGTYSTLKVQPAELEDSGVYFCASSPRGPNSYEQYFGPGTRLTVT.

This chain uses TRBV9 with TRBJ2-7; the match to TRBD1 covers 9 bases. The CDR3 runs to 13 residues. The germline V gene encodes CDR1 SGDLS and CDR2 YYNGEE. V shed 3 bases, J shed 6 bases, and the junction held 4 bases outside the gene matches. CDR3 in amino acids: CASSGGQGSEQYF. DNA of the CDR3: TGTGCCAGCAGCGGTGGACAGGGGAGCGAGCAGTACTTC.

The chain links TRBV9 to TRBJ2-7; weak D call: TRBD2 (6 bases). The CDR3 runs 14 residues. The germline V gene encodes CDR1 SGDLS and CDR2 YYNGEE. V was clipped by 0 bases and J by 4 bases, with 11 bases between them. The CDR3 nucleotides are TGTGCCAGCAGCGTAGGCGGGGACCTATACGAGCAGTACTTC. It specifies CASSVGGDLYEQYF.

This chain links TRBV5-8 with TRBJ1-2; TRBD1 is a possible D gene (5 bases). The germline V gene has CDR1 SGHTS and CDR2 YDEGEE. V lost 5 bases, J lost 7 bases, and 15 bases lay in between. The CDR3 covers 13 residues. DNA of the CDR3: TGTGCCAGCAGTTCTAGCAGGGATGTTGGCTACACCTTC. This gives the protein CASSSSRDVGYTF. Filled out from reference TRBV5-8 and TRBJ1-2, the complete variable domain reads EAGVTQSPTHLIKTRGQQATLRCSPISGHTSVYWYQQALGLGLQFLLWYDEGEERNRGNFPPRFSGRQFPNYSSELNVNALELEDSALYLCASSSSRDVGYTFGSGTRLTVV.

The CDR3 DNA is TGTGCCAGCAGTGACCCCGGGACTAGCGGGAGTGAGACCCAGTACTTC. Translated, it gives CASSDPGTSGSETQYF. The genes are TRBV6-4 and TRBJ2-5; 14 bases are a match to TRBD2. Germline CDR1 and CDR2: MRHNA and SNTAGT. The CDR3 has 16 residues. With V trimmed by 2 bases and J by 5 bases, 4 bases remained unmatched.

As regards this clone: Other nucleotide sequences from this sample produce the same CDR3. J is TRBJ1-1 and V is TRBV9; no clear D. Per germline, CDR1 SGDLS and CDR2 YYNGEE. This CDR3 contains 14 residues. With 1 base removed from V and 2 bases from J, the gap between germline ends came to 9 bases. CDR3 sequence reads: CASSVSGGNTEAFF. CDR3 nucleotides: TGTGCCAGCAGCGTATCGGGAGGCAACACTGAAGCTTTCTTT. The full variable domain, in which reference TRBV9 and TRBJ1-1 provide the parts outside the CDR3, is DSGVTQTPKHLITATGQRVTLRCSPRSGDLSVYWYQQSLDQGLQFLIQYYNGEERAKGNILERFSAQQFPDLHSELNLSSLELGDSALYFCASSVSGGNTEAFFGQGTRLTVV.

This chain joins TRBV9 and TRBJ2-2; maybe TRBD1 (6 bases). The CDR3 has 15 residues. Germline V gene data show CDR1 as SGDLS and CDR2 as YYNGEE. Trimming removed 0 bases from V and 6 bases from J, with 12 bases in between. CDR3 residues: CASSVVSGAAGELFF. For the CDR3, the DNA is TGTGCCAGCAGCGTAGTTTCAGGGGCCGCCGGGGAGCTGTTTTTT.

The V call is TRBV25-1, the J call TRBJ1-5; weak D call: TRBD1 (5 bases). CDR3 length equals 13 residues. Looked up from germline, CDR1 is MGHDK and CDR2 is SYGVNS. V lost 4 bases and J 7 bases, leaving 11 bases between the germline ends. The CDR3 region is CASSAGEGQPQHF. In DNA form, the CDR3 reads TGTGCCAGCAGTGCGGGGGAAGGCCAGCCCCAGCATTTT.

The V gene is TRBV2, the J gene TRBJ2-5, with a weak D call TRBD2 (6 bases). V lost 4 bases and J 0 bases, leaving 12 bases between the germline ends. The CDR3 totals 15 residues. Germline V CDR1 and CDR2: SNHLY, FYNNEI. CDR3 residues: CASSGGDRYQETQYF. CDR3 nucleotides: TGTGCCAGCAGTGGGGGGGACCGGTACCAAGAGACCCAGTACTTC.

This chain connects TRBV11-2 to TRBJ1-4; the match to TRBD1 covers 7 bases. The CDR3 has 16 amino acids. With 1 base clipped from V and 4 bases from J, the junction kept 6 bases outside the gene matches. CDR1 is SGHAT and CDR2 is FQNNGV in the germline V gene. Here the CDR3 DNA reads TGTGCCAGCAGCTTAGCGGCGGGACAGCTTAATGAAAAACTGTTTTTT. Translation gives CASSLAAGQLNEKLFF.

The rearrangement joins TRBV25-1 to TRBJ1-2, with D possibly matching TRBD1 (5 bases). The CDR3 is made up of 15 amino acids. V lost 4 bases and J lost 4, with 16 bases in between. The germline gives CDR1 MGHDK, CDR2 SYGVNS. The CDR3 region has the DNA TGTGCCAGCAGTGGGGAGTGGGGGGGGAGCTATGGCTACACCTTC. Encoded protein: CASSGEWGGSYGYTF.

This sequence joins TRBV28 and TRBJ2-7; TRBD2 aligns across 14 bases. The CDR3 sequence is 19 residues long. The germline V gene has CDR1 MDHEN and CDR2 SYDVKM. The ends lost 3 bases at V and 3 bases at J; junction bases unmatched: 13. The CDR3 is CASSFGLIGTSGGFYEQYF. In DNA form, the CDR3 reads TGTGCCAGCAGTTTCGGGCTGATCGGGACTAGCGGGGGCTTCTACGAGCAGTACTTC. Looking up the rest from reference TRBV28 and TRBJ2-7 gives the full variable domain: DVKVTQSSRYLVKRTGEKVFLECVQDMDHENMFWYRQDPGLGLRLIYFSYDVKMKEKGDIPEGYSVSREKKERFSLILESASTNQTSMYLCASSFGLIGTSGGFYEQYFGPGTRLTVT.

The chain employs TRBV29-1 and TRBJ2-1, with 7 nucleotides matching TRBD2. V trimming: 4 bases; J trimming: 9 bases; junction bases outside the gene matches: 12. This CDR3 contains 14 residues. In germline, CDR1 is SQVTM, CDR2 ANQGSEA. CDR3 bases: TGCAGCGTTGGGGGGGGACTACCAGGGAGTGAGCAGTTCTTC. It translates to CSVGGGLPGSEQFF.

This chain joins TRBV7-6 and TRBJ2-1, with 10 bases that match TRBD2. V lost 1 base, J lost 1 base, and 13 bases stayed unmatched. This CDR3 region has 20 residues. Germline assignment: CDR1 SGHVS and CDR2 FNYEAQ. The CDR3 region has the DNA TGTGCCAGCAGCTTAGTTAGGTTGCTAGCGGGAGCCCCGTCCTACAATGAGCAGTTCTTC. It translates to CASSLVRLLAGAPSYNEQFF.

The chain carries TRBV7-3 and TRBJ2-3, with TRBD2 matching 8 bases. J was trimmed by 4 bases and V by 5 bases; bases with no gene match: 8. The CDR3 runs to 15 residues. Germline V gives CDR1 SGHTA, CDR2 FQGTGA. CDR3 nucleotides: TGTGCCAGCAGCAATAGGGGCGGGAGGCCAGATACGCAGTATTTT. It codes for CASSNRGGRPDTQYF.

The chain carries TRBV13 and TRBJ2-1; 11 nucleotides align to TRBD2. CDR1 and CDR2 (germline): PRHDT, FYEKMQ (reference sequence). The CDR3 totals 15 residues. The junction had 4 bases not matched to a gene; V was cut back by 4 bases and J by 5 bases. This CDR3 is CASSWGLAEDNEQFF. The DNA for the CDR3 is TGTGCCAGCAGCTGGGGACTAGCGGAGGACAATGAGCAGTTCTTC.

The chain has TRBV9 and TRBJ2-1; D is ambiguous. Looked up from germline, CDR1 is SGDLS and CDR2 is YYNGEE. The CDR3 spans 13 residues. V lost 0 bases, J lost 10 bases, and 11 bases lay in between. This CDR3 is CASSVGWEREQFF. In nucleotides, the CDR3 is TGTGCCAGCAGCGTAGGGTGGGAACGCGAGCAGTTCTTC.

The CDR3 DNA is TGTGCCAGCAGCTGGACTAGCGGGGAGGGGGATACGCAGTATTTT. It specifies CASSWTSGEGDTQYF. V gene TRBV7-9 combines with J gene TRBJ2-3, with 12 nucleotides matching TRBD2. The CDR3 extends over 15 amino acids. Germline-derived CDR1 and CDR2 are SEHNR and FQNEAQ (reference sequence). Trimming cost V 4 bases and J 6 bases; bases outside gene matches: 5.

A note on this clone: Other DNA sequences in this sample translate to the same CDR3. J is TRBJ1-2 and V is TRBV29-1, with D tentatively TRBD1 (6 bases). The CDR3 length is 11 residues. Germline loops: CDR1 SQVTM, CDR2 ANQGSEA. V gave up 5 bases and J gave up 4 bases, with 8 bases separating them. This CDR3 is CSVRTVYGYTF. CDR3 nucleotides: TGCAGCGTTCGGACAGTCTATGGCTACACCTTC.

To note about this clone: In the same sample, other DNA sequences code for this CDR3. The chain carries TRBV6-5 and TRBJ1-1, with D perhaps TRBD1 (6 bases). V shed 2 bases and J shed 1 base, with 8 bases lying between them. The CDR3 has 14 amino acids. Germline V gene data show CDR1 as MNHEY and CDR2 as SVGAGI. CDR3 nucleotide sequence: TGTGCCAGCAGTTACAGGACAGAGAACACTGAAGCTTTCTTT. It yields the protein CASSYRTENTEAFF.